The text below deals with one T cell receptor beta chain. Its antigen is as yet unknown. 60 Vbeta and 13 Jbeta primers were used in PCR. Source study methods: Later reanalysis found roughly 80 million unique TCR beta chains, around 10 million of them shared. The protocol was immunoSEQ multiplex PCR, while the TCRdb copy is restricted to in-frame clones and leaves out a portion. V, J and clone size derive from that table, while D and trimming were established from the DNA sequence. The table includes over 150,000 clones, approximately 84% detected once. This sample stems from a study of cytomegalovirus exposure and HLA in healthy donors. Study-level points and caveats: Researchers reported that a few CMV-associated chains were confirmed in vitro as CMV antigen-specific. A later analysis showed HLA-associated TCR beta chains outstripping equally common others in clonal expansion. A later analysis reportedly found fewer N-insertions in an Asian-associated ancestry cluster than the roughly 700-donor mean.

Germline CDR1 and CDR2: SGDLS and YYNGEE. The CDR3 covers 13 residues. The V gene lost 7 bases and the J gene lost 4 bases, with 14 bases spanning the gap. This receptor was taken from a girl aged 10 to 17 in good health and CMV-seropositive. Sequenced: PBMCs. The chain uses TRBV9 and TRBJ1-1; possible D gene TRBD1, 5 bases. The CDR3 DNA reads TGTGCCAGCGATGGCCCAGGGCGCACTGAAGCTTTCTTT. This codes for CASDGPGRTEAFF.